This is a list of T cell receptor beta chains from one sample in a study of metastatic and nonmetastatic thyroid tumors. TCRdb re-called clones from the PCR reads using MiXCR. The data contain about 92,000 clones, 15% of them singletons. Sequencing was performed on blood. These TCRs come from a female donor with papillary thyroid cancer or a benign thyroid nodule (not recorded which). Some clones in this sample may be carry-over from other donors' samples. Each CDR3 is given with its conserved first and last residue. A D gene is named only where the DNA matches it firmly. The size entry is marked missing in some rows and otherwise reads once, few, many or a size class.

J: TRBJ2-5; V: TRBV3-1; size: few; D: TRBD2; CDR3: CASSHRSAAGGPKTQYF; DNA: TGTGCCAGCAGCCACCGCTCGGCGGCGGGGGGGCCAAAGACCCAGTACTTC
J: TRBJ1-5; V: TRBV27; size: few; D: NA; CDR3: CASSRGPNQPHHF; DNA: TGTGCCAGCAGTAGGGGACCCAATCAGCCCCATCATTTT
J: TRBJ2-3; V: TRBV19; size: many; D: NA; CDR3: CASSILGPSSARNAQYF; DNA: TGTGCCAGTAGTATCCTGGGCCCTTCTTCCGCGAGGAATGCGCAGTATTTT
J: TRBJ1-2; V: TRBV20-1; size: many; D: TRBD1; CDR3: CSASRPGQGTIFYTF; DNA: TGCAGTGCTAGTCGGCCGGGACAGGGGACGATATTCTACACCTTC
J: TRBJ2-5; V: TRBV7-3; size: NA; D: NA; CDR3: CASSPGGLETRYF; DNA: TGTGCCAGCAGCCCTGGGGGGCTGGAGACCCGGTACTTC
J: TRBJ1-1; V: TRBV6-1; size: many; D: NA; CDR3: CASRGLGGKGAEAFF; DNA: TGTGCCAGCAGAGGACTAGGCGGGAAGGGGGCTGAAGCTTTCTTT
J: TRBJ2-1; V: TRBV5-1; size: many; D: TRBD2; CDR3: CASMVSSGGAGEQFF; DNA: TGCGCCAGCATGGTTTCTAGCGGGGGGGCCGGTGAGCAGTTCTTC
J: TRBJ2-2; V: TRBV5-4; size: many; D: NA; CDR3: CASSLGPNTGELFF; DNA: TGTGCCAGCAGCTTGGGCCCGAACACCGGGGAGCTGTTTTTT
J: TRBJ2-1; V: TRBV15; size: many; D: TRBD1; CDR3: CATSSPRQGSYNEQFF; DNA: TGTGCCACCAGCAGCCCCCGACAGGGGTCCTACAATGAGCAGTTCTTC
J: TRBJ2-2; V: TRBV3-1; size: many; D: NA; CDR3: CASSQGHNTGELFF; DNA: TGTGCCAGCAGCCAAGGGCACAACACCGGGGAGCTGTTTTTT
J: TRBJ1-6; V: TRBV12-3/TRBV12-4; size: many; D: NA; CDR3: CASSSTIQGPWSPLHF; DNA: TGTGCCAGCAGTTCAACAATACAGGGCCCGTGGTCACCCCTCCACTTT
J: TRBJ2-1; V: TRBV27; size: many; D: NA; CDR3: CASSLLERNEQFF; DNA: TGTGCCAGCAGTTTATTGGAGAGGAATGAGCAGTTCTTC
J: TRBJ2-7; V: TRBV20-1; size: many; D: TRBD2; CDR3: CSARGTSAYEQYF; DNA: TGCAGTGCTAGGGGGACTAGCGCCTACGAGCAGTACTTC
J: TRBJ2-7; V: TRBV28; size: many; D: NA; CDR3: CASRAGSEQYF; DNA: TGTGCCAGCAGAGCGGGCTCCGAGCAGTACTTC
J: TRBJ2-7; V: TRBV20-1; size: many; D: NA; CDR3: CSAFGGEQYF; DNA: TGCAGTGCTTTCGGAGGGGAGCAGTACTTC
J: TRBJ2-3; V: TRBV6-1; size: many; D: TRBD2; CDR3: CASSNLAGGFADTQYF; DNA: TGTGCCAGCAGTAACCTAGCGGGGGGGTTCGCAGATACGCAGTATTTT
J: TRBJ1-5; V: TRBV6-1; size: many; D: NA; CDR3: CASSGRGGENSNQPQHF; DNA: TGTGCCAGCAGTGGGCGGGGGGGCGAGAATAGCAATCAGCCCCAGCATTTT
J: TRBJ1-5; V: TRBV9; size: many; D: NA; CDR3: CASSPRPVNQPQHF; DNA: TGTGCCAGCAGCCCAAGACCCGTTAATCAGCCCCAGCATTTT
J: TRBJ2-3; V: TRBV28; size: many; D: NA; CDR3: CASSSRNTQYF; DNA: TGTGCCAGCAGTTCCCGTAATACGCAGTATTTT
J: TRBJ1-1; V: TRBV28; size: many; D: NA; CDR3: CASTRRYTEAFF; DNA: TGTGCCAGCACCCGACGGTACACTGAAGCTTTCTTT
J: TRBJ2-3; V: TRBV7-2; size: many; D: TRBD2; CDR3: CASSFSGGPTGDTQYF; DNA: TGTGCCAGCAGCTTTAGCGGGGGGCCCACCGGTGATACGCAGTATTTT
J: TRBJ2-7; V: TRBV18; size: NA; D: NA; CDR3: CASSPRRAGYQQYF; DNA: TGTGCCAGCTCACCGAGACGGGCTGGGTACCAGCAGTACTTC
J: TRBJ2-3; V: TRBV7-2; size: many; D: NA; CDR3: CASSLGGANKDTQYF; DNA: TGTGCCAGCAGCTTGGGGGGCGCGAATAAAGATACGCAGTATTTT
J: TRBJ1-1; V: TRBV28; size: many; D: NA; CDR3: CASSVLKGLNTEAFF; DNA: TGTGCCAGCAGTGTTTTGAAAGGCCTGAACACTGAAGCTTTCTTT
J: TRBJ2-7; V: TRBV5-4; size: many; D: NA; CDR3: CASFKQGAHEQYF; DNA: TGTGCCAGCTTCAAACAGGGTGCCCACGAGCAGTACTTC
J: TRBJ2-2; V: TRBV4-1; size: many; D: TRBD2; CDR3: CASSQDGRLAAGELFF; DNA: TGCGCCAGCAGCCAAGATGGCCGCCTAGCGGCCGGGGAGCTGTTTTTT
J: TRBJ2-5; V: TRBV20-1; size: many; D: TRBD2; CDR3: CSAIPLAGGKETQYF; DNA: TGCAGTGCTATCCCTCTAGCGGGGGGGAAAGAGACCCAGTACTTC
J: TRBJ2-2; V: TRBV5-1; size: many; D: NA; CDR3: CASNPTGELFF; DNA: TGCGCCAGCAACCCCACCGGGGAGCTGTTTTTT
J: TRBJ2-5; V: TRBV7-3; size: many; D: NA; CDR3: CASSVTGGKETQYF; DNA: TGTGCCAGCAGCGTAACAGGAGGGAAAGAGACCCAGTACTTC
J: TRBJ1-4; V: TRBV25-1; size: many; D: NA; CDR3: CASSELGGKLFF; DNA: TGTGCCAGCAGTGAATTGGGGGGAAAACTGTTTTTT
J: TRBJ2-7; V: TRBV27; size: many; D: TRBD1; CDR3: CASSLGTEGKQYF; DNA: TGTGCCAGCAGTTTAGGGACAGAAGGCAAGCAGTACTTC
J: TRBJ1-1; V: TRBV30; size: NA; D: NA; CDR3: CAWIQVLNTEAFF; DNA: TGTGCCTGGATCCAGGTTCTGAACACTGAAGCTTTCTTT